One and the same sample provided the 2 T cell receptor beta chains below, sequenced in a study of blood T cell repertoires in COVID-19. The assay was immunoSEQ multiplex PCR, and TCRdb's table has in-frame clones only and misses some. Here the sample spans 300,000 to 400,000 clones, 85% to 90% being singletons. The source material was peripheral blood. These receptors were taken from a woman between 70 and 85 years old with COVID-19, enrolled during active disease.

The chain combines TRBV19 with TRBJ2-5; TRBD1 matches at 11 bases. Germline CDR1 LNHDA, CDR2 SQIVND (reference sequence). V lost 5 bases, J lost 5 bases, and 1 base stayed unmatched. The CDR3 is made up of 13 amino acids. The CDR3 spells CASSRDRGETQYF. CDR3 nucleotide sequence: TGTGCCAGTAGTCGGGACAGGGGGGAGACCCAGTACTTC.

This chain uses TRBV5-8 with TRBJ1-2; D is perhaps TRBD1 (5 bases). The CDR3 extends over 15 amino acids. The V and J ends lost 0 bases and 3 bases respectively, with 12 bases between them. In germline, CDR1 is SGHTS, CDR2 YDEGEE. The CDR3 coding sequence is TGTGCCAGCAGCTTGGGCAGGGAAGTGTACTATGGCTACACCTTC. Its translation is CASSLGREVYYGYTF.